These 13 T cell receptor beta chains share one sample of origin, sequenced in a study of response to subunit inactivated influenza vaccine. TCRdb fed the RT-PCR reads into MiXCR, producing one record per CDR3 protein. The table records a few hundred thousand distinct CDR3 sequences, roughly 12% of them present only once. These sequences were also reported in another study, on T cells expressing NK-cell markers. As reported in that work: The cDNA for TCR beta came from 5'RACE template switching with UMIs.

Sequencing was performed on PBMCs from blood, taken on the day of vaccination. All receptors derive from a man in his fifties who received an inactivated influenza vaccine.

V usage is TRBV12-3 or TRBV12-4 and J usage is TRBJ1-3; D is ambiguous. The CDR3 loop spans 14 amino acids. V dropped 6 bases and J dropped 0 bases, with 9 bases sitting between them. CDR3 DNA: TGTGCCAGCAGCTCATACAGCTCTGGAAACACCATATATTTT. Protein product: CASSSYSSGNTIYF.

This clonotype was recorded many times. The chain employs TRBV7-2 and TRBJ2-7; perhaps TRBD2 as D (6 bases). The CDR3 contains 13 residues. Between the trimmed V and J ends, which lost 5 bases and 9 bases, there was a span of 17 bases. The germline gives CDR1 SGHTA, CDR2 FQGNSA. The CDR3 sequence: CASSAGLGVRQYF. For the CDR3, the DNA is TGTGCCAGCAGCGCGGGACTGGGGGTTCGGCAGTACTTC. Drawing the rest from reference TRBV7-2 and TRBJ2-7, the complete variable domain is GAGVSQSPSNKVTEKGKDVELRCDPISGHTALYWYRQSLGQGLEFLIYFQGNSAPDKSGLPSDRFSAERTGGSVSTLTIQRTQQEDSAVYLCASSAGLGVRQYFGPGTRLTVT.

The V call is TRBV7-2, the J call TRBJ2-1; D is tentatively TRBD1 or TRBD2 (5 bases each). V was pared by 3 bases and J by 5 bases, with 11 bases between. The CDR3 covers 14 residues. Germline-derived CDR1 and CDR2 are SGHTA and FQGNSA. The CDR3 coding sequence is TGTGCCAGCAGCTTGTGGGACGGCAACAATGAGCAGTTCTTC. It yields the protein CASSLWDGNNEQFF.

The V and J genes are TRBV20-1 and TRBJ2-3; 7 nucleotides agree with TRBD2. Germline CDR1 is DFQATT and CDR2 is SNEGSKA (reference sequence). This CDR3 has 14 amino acids. V gave up 6 bases and J gave up 1 base; unmatched junction bases: 7. CDR3 amino acids: CSARRTSGTDTQYF. Written as DNA, the CDR3 is TGCAGTGCCAGGCGAACTAGCGGCACAGATACGCAGTATTTT.

This clonotype has just a few counts. The rearrangement uses TRBV28 and TRBJ2-7; the D is unclear. The CDR3 is 15 amino acids. Trimming removed 5 bases at V and 0 bases at J, with 14 bases between. CDR1 is MDHEN and CDR2 is SYDVKM in the germline V gene. CDR3: CASSLTAASSYEQYF. The CDR3, as DNA: TGTGCCAGCAGTCTAACCGCGGCCAGCTCCTACGAGCAGTACTTC.

About this clonotype: This sequence may be a read error, since a much larger clone differs from it by one base. This sequence joins TRBV5-1 and TRBJ2-1, with 8 positions matching TRBD1. Germline V gene lookup returns CDR1 SGHRS and CDR2 YFSETQ. This CDR3 is 13 amino acids long. V was clipped by 7 bases and J by 15 bases; unmatched bases: 15. The CDR3 region has the DNA TGCGCCAGCGGCATGACAGGGGACTCAACGGGGTTCTTC. Translation: CASGMTGDSTGFF.

This clonotype was counted ten times or more. This chain joins TRBV7-8 and TRBJ2-2; the D is unclear. The germline gives CDR1 SGHVS, CDR2 FQNEAQ. The CDR3 length is 16 residues. V lost 3 bases and J 6 bases, leaving 17 bases between the germline ends. The CDR3 nucleotides read TGTGCCAGCAGCTTCCCCGGTTTGGGAAGTTCCGGGGAGCTGTTTTTT. This codes for CASSFPGLGSSGELFF.

This clonotype was found a few times. J is TRBJ2-7 and V is TRBV6-6; D is unclear. Germline V gene sequence: CDR1 MNHNY, CDR2 SVGAGI (reference sequence). The CDR3 contains 13 residues. With 6 bases removed from V and 4 bases from J, the gap between germline ends came to 13 bases. CDR3 sequence reads: CASRDPDRYEQYF. The CDR3 bases are TGTGCCAGCAGAGACCCTGACCGTTACGAGCAGTACTTC.

The chain employs TRBV7-2 and TRBJ2-7; 9 bases line up with TRBD2. In germline, CDR1 is SGHTA, CDR2 FQGNSA. The J segment lost 6 bases and the V segment lost 5 bases, leaving 11 bases of the junction unmatched. The CDR3 runs 15 residues. The CDR3 reads CASSPKSGGFGEQYF. The CDR3, as DNA: TGTGCCAGCAGCCCAAAGAGCGGGGGGTTTGGCGAGCAGTACTTC.

This clonotype has just a few counts. This chain links TRBV6-5 with TRBJ1-4; no clear D gene. Germline CDR1 reads MNHEY; CDR2 reads SVGAGI. This CDR3 comprises 14 residues. Trimming removed 0 bases from V and 8 bases from J, with 10 bases in between. CDR3 sequence reads: CASSYSANGEKLFF. In DNA, the CDR3 is TGTGCCAGCAGTTACTCGGCAAATGGGGAAAAACTGTTTTTT.

The J gene is TRBJ2-1, the V gene TRBV28, with no clear D. Germline V lookup: CDR1 MDHEN, CDR2 SYDVKM. The V gene lost 4 bases and the J gene lost 5 bases, with 15 bases spanning the gap. The CDR3 totals 15 residues. The chain's CDR3 is CASSSPVPINNEQFF. CDR3 in DNA: TGTGCCAGCAGTTCTCCAGTCCCCATTAACAATGAGCAGTTCTTC.

This clonotype was recorded a few times. V is TRBV12-3 or TRBV12-4 and J is TRBJ2-7, with D possibly TRBD1 on 6 matching bases. V shed 1 base and J shed 0 bases, with 16 bases lying between them. This CDR3 comprises 17 residues. The CDR3 DNA follows: TGTGCCAGCAGTTTAGGACCTCTTGGACAGAGCTCCTACGAGCAGTACTTC. Protein sequence: CASSLGPLGQSSYEQYF.

This clonotype appeared many times. V and J are TRBV29-1 and TRBJ2-3, with 8 positions matching TRBD2. Germline CDR1 is SQVTM and CDR2 is ANQGSEA. This CDR3 has 15 residues. With V trimmed by 0 bases and J by 6 bases, 8 bases remained unmatched. The CDR3 nucleotides read TGCAGCGTTGAAGACCGATTTAGCGGGACTGATACGCAGTATTTT. This encodes CSVEDRFSGTDTQYF.